The present entry profiles one T cell receptor beta chain with its context. Its specificity is unknown. CDR1 is KGHSY, CDR2 FQNENV, per germline. The CDR3 loop spans 16 amino acids. All TRB cDNA libraries came from 5' RACE performed with UMI labels. Reanalyzing the 5' RACE reads, TCRdb keeps one entry per CDR3 protein, without DNA. The sample table includes about 70,000 distinct CDR3 sequences. This sample is drawn from a study of CXCR3-negative and CXCR3-positive naive CD8 T cells. Findings of the study overall: Naive CXCR3-positive cells had TRB CDR3s more hydrophobic than those of CXCR3-negative naive cells. No difference in surface CD5 was seen between naive subsets, and TCR strength was inferred from TRB CDR3 properties.

Definition of naive CD8+ T cells rested on a CD45RO-CCR7+CD27+CD95- profile. Sequencing used naive CXCR3+ CD8+ T cells from blood. Stated subset: CD45RO-CCR7+CD27+CD95- naive CD8+ T cells expressing CXCR3 (TNR3+). This sequence was found in a human donor in good health. Some clones in this sample may be carry-over from other donors' samples. V usage is TRBV16 and J usage is TRBJ2-7; TCRdb's D gene call, TRBD1, goes unchecked for lack of DNA. Here the CDR3 reads CASSPDPGGRHNEQYF.